This entry lists 31 T cell receptor beta chains sequenced from one sample in a study of blood T cell repertoires in COVID-19. Assay: immunoSEQ multiplex PCR; the TCRdb copy retains only in-frame clones and omits some. The data contain tens of thousands of clones, around nine tenths of them seen just once; the ten biggest clones take up around 5%. The sample comprised peripheral blood. The source is a woman of 80 years or more with active COVID-19.

The chain couples TRBV5-5 to TRBJ2-1; D not certain. Trimming took 4 bases from V and 10 from J, leaving 12 bases between them. CDR1 and CDR2 (germline): SGHKS, YYEKEE (reference sequence). This CDR3 has 12 residues. The CDR3 DNA is TGTGCCAGCAGCCCTACTTCGCGGGAGCAGTTCTTC. Encoded protein: CASSPTSREQFF.

J is TRBJ2-1 and V is TRBV24-1, with D perhaps TRBD1 (6 bases). V lost 3 bases to trimming and J lost 5 bases, with 13 bases between them. From germline, CDR1 is KGHDR and CDR2 SFDVKD. CDR3 length: 15 residues. The DNA for the CDR3 is TGTGCCACCAGTGATGGTGGGGGCGCCCACAATGAGCAGTTCTTC. Its protein is CATSDGGGAHNEQFF.

V gene TRBV7-3 combines with J gene TRBJ2-1, with TRBD1 matching over 7 bases. V lost 5 bases and J lost 7; bases outside the gene matches: 5. CDR1 is SGHTA, CDR2 FQGTGA, per germline. This CDR3 region has 13 residues. CDR3 protein: CASSRDSWNEQFF. The CDR3 DNA reads TGTGCCAGCAGCCGGGACAGTTGGAATGAGCAGTTCTTC.

The chain couples TRBV27 to TRBJ2-3, with TRBD2 identical over 7 bases. From germline, CDR1 is MNHEY and CDR2 SMNVEV (reference sequence). Germline trimming cut 6 bases from V and 6 bases from J; bases unmatched to any gene: 15. The CDR3 consists of 16 residues. The chain's CDR3 is CASRSGTLRRVDTQYF. The CDR3, as DNA: TGTGCCAGCAGGAGCGGGACGCTTCGCCGAGTGGATACGCAGTATTTT.

V is TRBV5-4 and J is TRBJ2-5; no clear D. CDR3 size: 12 residues. The ends were cut back, 4 bases at V and 4 bases at J, with 8 bases in the middle. Germline values: CDR1 SGHNT, CDR2 YYREEE (reference sequence). CDR3 DNA sequence: TGTGCCAGCAGCCAAGAGCGAGAGACCCAGTACTTC. This sequence encodes CASSQERETQYF.

The chain combines TRBV18 with TRBJ2-2, with a tentative D call TRBD2 (6 bases). The CDR3 loop spans 13 amino acids. Germline V gene sequence: CDR1 KGHSH, CDR2 LQKENI. The V end lost 4 bases, the J end lost 7 bases, and 10 bases lay between the germline ends. The CDR3 loop is CASSRTIVGELFF. DNA of the CDR3: TGTGCCAGCTCACGGACTATCGTCGGGGAGCTGTTTTTT.

The chain joins TRBV5-4 to TRBJ1-1; 8 positions agree with TRBD1. Germline V CDR1 and CDR2: SGHNT, YYREEE (reference sequence). CDR3 size: 15 residues. The V segment lost 4 bases and the J segment 3 bases; nucleotides outside the gene matches: 8. As DNA, the CDR3 is TGTGCCAGCAGCGAAGGGACAGGTTGGGACACTGAAGCTTTCTTT. Protein: CASSEGTGWDTEAFF.

V and J are TRBV28 and TRBJ2-1, with TRBD2 identical over 10 bases. This CDR3 has 16 residues. With V trimmed by 4 bases and J by 4 bases, 7 bases remained unmatched. The germline CDR1 and CDR2 sequences are MDHEN and SYDVKM. This CDR3 reads CASSSGVAGGYNEQFF. In DNA, the CDR3 is TGTGCCAGCAGTTCTGGCGTAGCGGGAGGTTACAATGAGCAGTTCTTC.

The chain has TRBV12-5 and TRBJ2-7, with a tentative D call TRBD1 (6 bases). The germline CDR1 and CDR2 sequences are LGHNT and FRNRAP. The V end was cut by 0 bases, the J end by 2 bases, with 14 bases between. This CDR3 is built from 16 residues. CDR3 loop: CASGLVTTGTPYEQYF. The CDR3, as DNA: TGTGCTAGTGGTTTGGTAACTACAGGGACCCCCTACGAGCAGTACTTC.

The chain recombines TRBV6-5 with TRBJ2-2; a possible D gene is TRBD1 (5 bases). Germline assignment: CDR1 MNHEY and CDR2 SVGAGI. Between the trimmed V and J ends, which lost 10 bases and 0 bases, there was a span of 15 bases. CDR3 length: 15 residues. The CDR3 DNA follows: TGTGCCACTAAGAGGCAGGGAACGAACACCGGGGAGCTGTTTTTT. The encoded protein is CATKRQGTNTGELFF.

The rearrangement links TRBV12-5 to TRBJ2-5; 14 bases map to TRBD2. CDR1 and CDR2 (germline): LGHNT, FRNRAP. The CDR3 covers 16 residues. J gave up 5 bases and V 4 bases, and 6 bases lay outside the gene matches. The CDR3 sequence is CASGSGLAGGGETQYF. For the CDR3, the DNA is TGTGCTAGTGGTTCCGGACTAGCGGGAGGAGGGGAGACCCAGTACTTC. The full variable domain, in which reference TRBV12-5 and TRBJ2-5 provide the parts outside the CDR3, is DARVTQTPRHKVTEMGQEVTMRCQPILGHNTVFWYRQTMMQGLELLAYFRNRAPLDDSGMPKDRFSAEMPDATLATLKIQPSEPRDSAVYFCASGSGLAGGGETQYFGPGTRLLVL.

This chain connects TRBV21-1 to TRBJ2-3; no DNA check was done on the table's D call, TRBD2. TRBV21-1 represents a pseudogene. The CDR3 runs 13 residues. Here the CDR3 DNA reads TGTGCCAGCACCCTAGTTAACACAGATACGCAGTATTTT. This gives the protein CASTLVNTDTQYF.

The chain carries TRBV9 and TRBJ2-7, with D tentatively TRBD2 (7 bases). The germline V gene has CDR1 SGDLS and CDR2 YYNGEE. The CDR3 is made up of 14 amino acids. V was cut by 4 bases and J by 4 bases, with 15 bases left in between. DNA of the CDR3: TGTGCCAGCAGCCGTACGGGGGGCCGATACGAGCAGTACTTC. This sequence encodes CASSRTGGRYEQYF.

The CDR3 region has the DNA TGTGCCAGTATTCCTCAGCGGGAGGCCCCTACGCAGTATTTT. It codes for CASIPQREAPTQYF. The rearrangement uses TRBV19 and TRBJ2-3, with 9 bases that match TRBD2. V was clipped by 7 bases and J by 8 bases; unmatched bases: 10. CDR3 size: 14 residues. Germline V gives CDR1 LNHDA, CDR2 SQIVND (reference sequence).

The chain carries TRBV28 and TRBJ2-3; 10 bases are shared with TRBD2. This CDR3 is built from 15 residues. The germline V gene encodes CDR1 MDHEN and CDR2 SYDVKM. V lost 5 bases, J lost 0 bases, and 2 bases stayed unmatched. Written as DNA, the CDR3 is TGTGCCAGCAGTCTAGCGGGAGCAAGCACAGATACGCAGTATTTT. As protein: CASSLAGASTDTQYF.

This rearrangement joins TRBV11-2 to TRBJ2-7, with 7 nucleotides matching TRBD2. Germline values: CDR1 SGHAT, CDR2 FQNNGV. J gave up 1 base and V 2 bases, and 14 bases lay outside the gene matches. The CDR3 is made up of 18 amino acids. CDR3 in DNA: TGTGCCAGCAGCTTACCCCCGGGACTCGGCGGGAGATCCTACGAGCAGTACTTC. It is translated as CASSLPPGLGGRSYEQYF.

The chain uses TRBV28 and TRBJ2-1, with 7 bases fitting TRBD2. CDR3 length: 14 residues. CDR1 MDHEN and CDR2 SYDVKM come from the germline V gene. V lost 8 bases, J lost 6 bases, and 10 bases stayed unmatched. CDR3 protein: CASRRLALGNEQFF. CDR3 sequence (DNA): TGTGCCAGCCGTAGACTAGCTCTGGGCAATGAGCAGTTCTTC. The full variable domain, with the rest looked up from reference TRBV28 and TRBJ2-1, is DVKVTQSSRYLVKRTGEKVFLECVQDMDHENMFWYRQDPGLGLRLIYFSYDVKMKEKGDIPEGYSVSREKKERFSLILESASTNQTSMYLCASRRLALGNEQFFGPGTRLTVL.

This sequence joins TRBV9 and TRBJ1-1, with 8 bases identical to TRBD1. Losses at the gene ends were 4 bases for V and 3 bases for J; bases not matched to a gene: 14. The CDR3 covers 17 residues. From germline, CDR1 is SGDLS and CDR2 YYNGEE. The CDR3 sequence is CASSPAGGLPLDTEAFF. CDR3 in DNA: TGTGCCAGCAGCCCTGCAGGGGGCCTTCCTCTGGACACTGAAGCTTTCTTT.

In its sample, this clone was seen a few times. This chain uses TRBV19 with TRBJ1-4; D uncertain. Trimming removed 7 bases from V and 7 bases from J, with 19 bases in between. The CDR3 sequence is 15 residues long. Germline V gives CDR1 LNHDA, CDR2 SQIVND (reference sequence). In DNA, the CDR3 is TGTGCCAGTACATCGGGGTTTAGCGGTAGTGAAAAACTGTTTTTT. It translates to CASTSGFSGSEKLFF.

The gene calls are TRBV2 and TRBJ2-1, with 8 bases fitting TRBD2. The J segment lost 4 bases and the V segment lost 1 base, leaving 3 bases of the junction unmatched. Per the germline V gene, CDR1 is SNHLY and CDR2 is FYNNEI. CDR3 length: 15 amino acids. The CDR3 reads CASSEGAGAYNEQFF. Written as DNA, the CDR3 is TGTGCCAGCAGTGAAGGAGCGGGAGCGTACAATGAGCAGTTCTTC.

This chain uses TRBV7-2 with TRBJ1-2; 9 bases match TRBD1. This CDR3 spans 14 amino acids. With V trimmed by 5 bases and J by 8 bases, 9 bases remained unmatched. In germline, CDR1 is SGHTA, CDR2 FQGNSA. CDR3 sequence (DNA): TGTGCCAGCAGCCCCATAACAGGGGGCAGGGGCTACACCTTC. The encoded protein is CASSPITGGRGYTF.

This chain uses TRBV5-1 with TRBJ1-6; D perhaps matches TRBD1 (6 bases). Germline CDR1 SGHRS, CDR2 YFSETQ. Trimming pared 1 base from V and 4 bases from J, leaving 27 bases between. The length of the CDR3 is 21 residues. The CDR3 coding sequence is TGCGCCAGCAGCTTGATTGGACAGCAAGCCGACTCCTGGATTTATAATTCACCCCTCCACTTT. Protein: CASSLIGQQADSWIYNSPLHF. Using reference TRBV5-1 and TRBJ1-6 for the parts outside the CDR3, the full variable domain is KAGVTQTPRYLIKTRGQQVTLSCSPISGHRSVSWYQQTPGQGLQFLFEYFSETQRNKGNFPGRFSGRQFSNSRSEMNVSTLELGDSALYLCASSLIGQQADSWIYNSPLHFGNGTRLTVT.

The chain recombines TRBV28 with TRBJ1-1; a possible D gene is TRBD1 (6 bases). The CDR3 contains 13 residues. Germline lookup yields CDR1 MDHEN and CDR2 SYDVKM. Trimming stripped 3 bases from V and 8 bases from J, with 13 bases between. The CDR3 sequence: CASSFYGQSEAFF. The CDR3 bases are TGTGCCAGCAGTTTCTATGGACAGTCAGAAGCTTTCTTT.

This chain joins TRBV5-1 and TRBJ2-1, with a weak D call TRBD2 (6 bases). CDR3 size: 15 residues. V lost 7 bases to trimming and J lost 0 bases, with 14 bases between them. Germline V gene sequence: CDR1 SGHRS, CDR2 YFSETQ. CDR3 loop: CASEEGSGSYNEQFF. The CDR3 nucleotides are TGCGCCAGCGAGGAGGGGTCGGGCTCCTACAATGAGCAGTTCTTC.

The V gene is TRBV7-2, the J gene TRBJ1-4; D is unresolved. The V end lost 6 bases, the J end lost 8 bases, and 16 bases lay between the germline ends. Germline V gene sequence: CDR1 SGHTA, CDR2 FQGNSA. CDR3 length: 14 residues. The CDR3 bases are TGTGCCAGCAGTTCTACGGGGATCCCCGAAAAACTGTTTTTT. It yields the protein CASSSTGIPEKLFF. The entire variable domain, with the rest obtained from reference TRBV7-2 and TRBJ1-4, is as follows: GAGVSQSPSNKVTEKGKDVELRCDPISGHTALYWYRQSLGQGLEFLIYFQGNSAPDKSGLPSDRFSAERTGGSVSTLTIQRTQQEDSAVYLCASSSTGIPEKLFFGSGTQLSVL.

This clone was seen once. V usage is TRBV6-2 or TRBV6-3 and J usage is TRBJ2-5, with 10 bases lining up with TRBD1. The CDR3 consists of 18 residues. The trim removed 5 bases at V and 3 bases at J, leaving 15 bases unmatched. Germline CDR1 is MNHEY and CDR2 is SVGEGT. In DNA form, the CDR3 reads TGTGCCAGCAGTCGCCCCCGAGCCGGGACAGGGGTCGAAGAGACCCAGTACTTC. It specifies CASSRPRAGTGVEETQYF.

V usage is TRBV12-5 and J usage is TRBJ1-2; D is ambiguous. The V end lost 2 bases, the J end lost 5 bases, and 21 bases lay between the germline ends. The CDR3 spans 17 residues. Germline CDR1 and CDR2: LGHNT and FRNRAP. This CDR3 is CASGLSSWVSEGYGYTF. In DNA, the CDR3 is TGTGCTAGTGGTTTGTCATCATGGGTTTCGGAGGGATATGGCTACACCTTC.

V is TRBV5-1 and J is TRBJ1-1; maybe TRBD1 (6 bases). Trimming left V 0 bases short and J 5 bases short, with 11 bases between. The CDR3 has 14 residues. Germline V gives CDR1 SGHRS, CDR2 YFSETQ. CDR3 loop: CASSLEGGRTEAFF. The CDR3 nucleotides read TGCGCCAGCAGCTTGGAAGGGGGACGAACTGAAGCTTTCTTT. The entire variable domain, with the rest obtained from reference TRBV5-1 and TRBJ1-1, is as follows: KAGVTQTPRYLIKTRGQQVTLSCSPISGHRSVSWYQQTPGQGLQFLFEYFSETQRNKGNFPGRFSGRQFSNSRSEMNVSTLELGDSALYLCASSLEGGRTEAFFGQGTRLTVV.

This sequence joins TRBV19 and TRBJ2-7, with 7 bases lining up with TRBD1. The CDR3 extends over 13 amino acids. The V and J ends lost 10 bases and 4 bases, in that order; junction bases with no gene match: 10. The germline V gene has CDR1 LNHDA and CDR2 SQIVND (reference sequence). CDR3 protein: CATTGQDRYEQYF. The CDR3 nucleotides read TGTGCCACTACCGGACAGGACCGATACGAGCAGTACTTC.

Regarding this clone: A read error may account for a junction end that differs from germline. The chain recombines TRBV27 with TRBJ2-2; the D gene is possibly TRBD2 (5 bases). The germline V gene encodes CDR1 MNHEY and CDR2 SMNVEV (reference sequence). The CDR3 extends over 14 amino acids. The CDR3 region is CASSFRYKPRGAVF. The CDR3 coding sequence is TGTGCCAGCAGTTTCCGCTACAAGCCCCGGGGAGCTGTTTTT.

A few counts support this clone. J is TRBJ2-7 and V is TRBV12-3 or TRBV12-4; 7 bases map to TRBD2. Germline trimming cut 3 bases from V and 5 bases from J; bases unmatched to any gene: 4. CDR3 length equals 13 residues. The CDR3 is CASSFGGIDEQYF. CDR3 sequence (DNA): TGTGCCAGCAGTTTCGGGGGGATCGACGAGCAGTACTTC.